One and the same sample provided the 24 T cell receptor beta chains below, sequenced in a study of cytotoxic CD8 clonotypes in ibrutinib-treated CLL. TCRdb's copy holds only in-frame clones and misses some; the assay was immunoSEQ multiplex PCR. Among about 15,000 clones listed, around 61% were seen once. The starting material was PBMCs, obtained before ibrutinib treatment. All receptors come from a human donor with chronic lymphocytic leukemia.

The rearrangement joins TRBV19 to TRBJ2-1; TRBD1 might be the D (5 bases). Germline V gene data show CDR1 as LNHDA and CDR2 as SQIVND (reference sequence). V lost 0 bases, J lost 0 bases, and 6 bases lay in between. CDR3 length: 15 residues. For the CDR3, the DNA is TGTGCCAGTAGTATAGACAGGGCCTCCTACAATGAGCAGTTCTTC. It translates to CASSIDRASYNEQFF.

This clone was picked up a small number of times. The chain recombines TRBV15 with TRBJ2-5; maybe TRBD1 (6 bases). Germline CDR1 is LNHNV and CDR2 is YYDKDF (reference sequence). V was clipped by 5 bases and J by 1 base, with 14 bases between them. The CDR3 sequence is 15 residues long. The CDR3 DNA reads TGTGCCACCAGCCCCGGGACACAAATCCAAGAGACCCAGTACTTC. It specifies CATSPGTQIQETQYF.

V usage is TRBV5-6 and J usage is TRBJ2-3; 7 nucleotides line up with TRBD1. V gave up 4 bases and J gave up 3 bases; unmatched junction bases: 11. The CDR3 is 16 amino acids. From germline, CDR1 is SGHDT and CDR2 YYEEEE. CDR3 region: CASSVLRRQGTDTQYF. The CDR3 DNA is TGTGCCAGCAGCGTGCTTCGCCGACAGGGTACAGATACGCAGTATTTT.

This chain links TRBV5-1 with TRBJ1-2, with D hard to call. This CDR3 has 14 residues. V was trimmed by 1 base and J by 1 base, leaving 8 bases between them. From germline, CDR1 is SGHRS and CDR2 YFSETQ. The CDR3 is CASSLSAGNYGYTF. Written as DNA, the CDR3 is TGCGCCAGCAGCTTGTCGGCCGGTAACTATGGCTACACCTTC.

This clone is labeled medium-sized. V usage is TRBV5-1 and J usage is TRBJ1-1; D ambiguous. Looked up from germline, CDR1 is SGHRS and CDR2 is YFSETQ. There are 13 residues in the CDR3. The germline V and J ends were trimmed by 1 base and 1 base, with 5 bases remaining between them. The CDR3 bases are TGCGCCAGCAGCTTGACAGCGAACACTGAAGCTTTCTTT. As protein: CASSLTANTEAFF.

Only a few counts were recorded for this clone. The chain has TRBV18 and TRBJ1-2; D unclear. Germline CDR1 KGHSH, CDR2 LQKENI. The CDR3 spans 15 residues. Trimming removed 3 bases at V and 4 bases at J, with 15 bases between. Here the CDR3 reads CASSPETRLSYGYTF. CDR3 nucleotide sequence: TGTGCCAGCTCACCGGAGACCCGCCTTTCCTATGGCTACACCTTC. The full variable domain, in which reference TRBV18 and TRBJ1-2 provide the parts outside the CDR3, is NAGVMQNPRHLVRRRGQEARLRCSPMKGHSHVYWYRQLPEEGLKFMVYLQKENIIDESGMPKERFSAEFPKEGPSILRIQQVVRGDSAAYFCASSPETRLSYGYTFGSGTRLTVV.

The rearrangement joins TRBV6-6 to TRBJ2-1, with TRBD2 as a possible D gene (5 bases). The germline CDR1 and CDR2 sequences are MNHNY and SVGAGI (reference sequence). Trimming pared 2 bases from V and 7 bases from J, leaving 9 bases between. This CDR3 has 13 residues. CDR3 region: CASSYEGKNEQFF. The CDR3 coding sequence is TGTGCCAGCAGTTACGAGGGAAAGAATGAGCAGTTCTTC.

This clone was recorded a few times. The V call is TRBV6-1, the J call TRBJ2-2, with unresolved D. V lost 2 bases and J 4 bases, leaving 11 bases between the germline ends. The CDR3 is 15 residues long. Per the germline V gene, CDR1 is MNHNS and CDR2 is SASEGT. The CDR3 spells CASSEIGVFTGELFF. For the CDR3, the DNA is TGTGCCAGCAGTGAAATTGGGGTGTTCACCGGGGAGCTGTTTTTT.

The chain joins TRBV29-1 to TRBJ1-1; 7 bases agree with TRBD1. Germline V gives CDR1 SQVTM, CDR2 ANQGSEA. J gave up 2 bases and V 8 bases, and 8 bases lay outside the gene matches. This CDR3 contains 13 residues. CDR3 protein: CSPPDRVNTEAFF. For the CDR3, the DNA is TGCAGCCCTCCTGACAGGGTCAACACTGAAGCTTTCTTT.

V gene TRBV30 combines with J gene TRBJ1-1, with D hard to call. Germline V lookup: CDR1 GTSNPN, CDR2 SVGIG (reference sequence). Trimming removed 2 bases from V and 4 bases from J, with 11 bases in between. The CDR3 is made up of 13 amino acids. This chain's CDR3 is CAWSLFFATEAFF. The CDR3 DNA follows: TGTGCCTGGAGTCTTTTTTTTGCCACTGAAGCTTTCTTT.

This chain links TRBV27 with TRBJ2-6; 8 bases agree with TRBD1. Looked up from germline, CDR1 is MNHEY and CDR2 is SMNVEV (reference sequence). This CDR3 region has 17 residues. V lost 2 bases, J lost 0 bases, and 3 bases stayed unmatched. The CDR3 DNA reads as TGTGCCAGCAGTTTAAGGGACAGGAGCTCTGGGGCCAACGTCCTGACTTTC. This codes for CASSLRDRSSGANVLTF.

The chain couples TRBV2 to TRBJ2-7; D unclear. The CDR3 spans 15 residues. Germline CDR1 and CDR2: SNHLY and FYNNEI. The ends were cut back, 2 bases at V and 0 bases at J, with 11 bases in the middle. CDR3 sequence reads: CASSELANTSYEQYF. The CDR3 DNA is TGTGCCAGCAGTGAATTGGCAAACACCTCCTACGAGCAGTACTTC.

The chain links TRBV15 to TRBJ2-1, with D maybe TRBD1 (5 bases). This CDR3 spans 14 amino acids. V gave up 0 bases and J gave up 6 bases, with 9 bases separating them. Germline V CDR1 and CDR2: LNHNV, YYDKDF (reference sequence). The CDR3 sequence: CATSRERGFNEQFF. The DNA of the CDR3 is TGTGCCACCAGCAGAGAAAGGGGCTTCAATGAGCAGTTCTTC.

The chain employs TRBV5-6 and TRBJ2-6, with D unresolved. Germline V lookup: CDR1 SGHDT, CDR2 YYEEEE. The length of the CDR3 is 16 residues. The V and J ends lost 6 bases and 4 bases respectively, with 17 bases between them. This CDR3 is CASNLGSGSGANVLTF. The CDR3 DNA reads TGTGCCAGCAACTTAGGATCCGGGTCCGGGGCCAACGTCCTGACTTTC.

The chain carries TRBV6-4 and TRBJ2-7; D not certain. V lost 4 bases, J lost 3 bases, and 10 bases lay in between. The germline CDR1 and CDR2 sequences are MRHNA and SNTAGT. The CDR3 covers 13 residues. The CDR3 nucleotides are TGTGCCAGCAGTGTATTTCCAGGCTACGAGCAGTACGTC. Protein: CASSVFPGYEQYV.

The V call is TRBV2, the J call TRBJ2-1; TRBD2 matches 11 bases. The CDR3 extends over 15 amino acids. The J segment lost 6 bases and the V segment lost 7 bases, leaving 8 bases of the junction unmatched. Germline V gives CDR1 SNHLY, CDR2 FYNNEI. The CDR3 protein is CASTSVAGGPNEQFF. In DNA form, the CDR3 reads TGTGCCAGCACGTCCGTAGCGGGAGGGCCCAATGAGCAGTTCTTC. The whole variable domain, filled in from reference TRBV2 and TRBJ2-1, reads EPEVTQTPSHQVTQMGQEVILRCVPISNHLYFYWYRQILGQKVEFLVSFYNNEISEKSEIFDDQFSVERPDGSNFTLKIRSTKLEDSAMYFCASTSVAGGPNEQFFGPGTRLTVL.

A few counts support this clone. V usage is TRBV7-7 and J usage is TRBJ1-5, with a weak D call TRBD1 (6 bases). Germline V gene sequence: CDR1 SSHAT, CDR2 FNYEAQ (reference sequence). There are 13 residues in the CDR3. Between the trimmed V and J ends, which lost 5 bases and 6 bases, there was a span of 11 bases. CDR3 loop: CASSPGVGQPQHF. The CDR3 DNA sequence: TGTGCCAGCAGCCCAGGGGTTGGTCAGCCCCAGCATTTT.

For the CDR3, the DNA is TGTGCCTGGAGTGTACGGACTAGCGGGAGGGAGACCCAGTACTTC. It translates to CAWSVRTSGRETQYF. The chain uses TRBV30 and TRBJ2-5; 14 bases map to TRBD2. The length of the CDR3 is 15 residues. The V segment lost 0 bases and the J segment 5 bases; nucleotides outside the gene matches: 2. Germline CDR1 reads GTSNPN; CDR2 reads SVGIG (reference sequence).

The V and J genes are TRBV5-1 and TRBJ2-1; 8 nucleotides line up with TRBD2. V trimming: 0 bases; J trimming: 8 bases; junction bases outside the gene matches: 7. The V gene's germline CDR1 is SGHRS and CDR2 YFSETQ. This CDR3 contains 15 residues. In nucleotides, the CDR3 is TGCGCCAGCAGCTTGGCGTCGGGGGGGCCGCATGAGCAGTTCTTC. Its translation: CASSLASGGPHEQFF.

This chain links TRBV18 with TRBJ2-5; TRBD1 might be the D (6 bases). Germline CDR1 reads KGHSH; CDR2 reads LQKENI. The CDR3 has 14 residues. V shed 3 bases and J shed 1 base, with 9 bases lying between them. CDR3 bases: TGTGCCAGCTCACCCCAGGGGAGCCAAGAGACCCAGTACTTC. It translates to CASSPQGSQETQYF.

A few counts support this clone. The gene calls are TRBV15 and TRBJ2-2; possible D gene TRBD2, 5 bases. In germline, CDR1 is LNHNV, CDR2 YYDKDF (reference sequence). There are 16 residues in the CDR3. Trimming removed 4 bases from V and 4 bases from J, with 16 bases in between. The CDR3 nucleotides are TGTGCCACCAGCAACTACCGGGAATGGCGCACCGGGGAGCTGTTTTTT. Protein sequence: CATSNYREWRTGELFF.

This clone was seen a handful of times. The chain has TRBV7-9 and TRBJ2-7; perhaps TRBD2 as D (6 bases). Germline-derived CDR1 and CDR2 are SEHNR and FQNEAQ (reference sequence). V was cut by 8 bases and J by 4 bases, with 12 bases left in between. The CDR3 extends over 12 amino acids. The CDR3 reads CASGDGGYEQYF. The CDR3 bases are TGTGCCAGCGGGGACGGGGGTTACGAGCAGTACTTC.

The chain employs TRBV6-5 and TRBJ1-3; D is uncertain. There are 15 residues in the CDR3. The V and J ends lost 2 bases and 0 bases respectively, with 8 bases between them. The germline gives CDR1 MNHEY, CDR2 SVGAGI. This chain's CDR3 is CASSYGESSGNTIYF. DNA of the CDR3: TGTGCCAGCAGTTACGGGGAAAGCTCTGGAAACACCATATATTTT.

The chain's CDR3 is CASSRSYTGYTF. In DNA, the CDR3 is TGTGCCAGCAGTCGGAGCTACACTGGCTACACCTTC. The chain links TRBV28 to TRBJ1-2, with D hard to call. Deletions cut 5 bases from V and 7 bases from J, with 11 bases between. The CDR3 is made up of 12 amino acids. Germline CDR1 is MDHEN and CDR2 is SYDVKM.